This entry features one T cell receptor (beta chain) sequence. The sample belongs to a study of blood T cell repertoires in COVID-19. Profiling relied on immunoSEQ multiplex PCR, and the TCRdb table lists in-frame clones only, not all of them. The sample contains some 76,000 clones, approximately 84% of which appear only once. CDR1 is MNHEY and CDR2 is SVGEGT in the germline V gene. Trimming pared 2 bases from V and 2 bases from J, leaving 13 bases between. The CDR3 runs to 15 residues. The TCR sequence derives from a middle-aged man with COVID-19, enrolled during active disease. The specimen sequenced was peripheral blood. The V call is TRBV6-2 or TRBV6-3, the J call TRBJ2-7; perhaps TRBD2 as D (6 bases). CDR3 protein: CASSYAGPGTYEQYF. The CDR3 DNA is TGTGCCAGCAGTTACGCGGGACCCGGGACCTACGAGCAGTACTTC.